The 10 T cell receptor beta chains below come from one sample, sequenced in a study of OX40 agonist ivuxolimab in advanced cancers. The protocol used for the library was the immunoSEQ multiplex PCR assay. TCRdb re-hosts the immuneACCESS table, in-frame sequences only. Its copies lack some clones; in the studies checked, an unresolved V gene accounts for under half of them, and the cause for the rest is not known. The sample table holds some 23,000 clones, of which roughly four fifths were seen once. Of the sample, 23% falls within the top ten clones. This sample comprised CD4+ or CD8+ T cells sorted from blood, obtained in a trial of the OX40 agonist ivuxolimab. These receptors all stem from an adult with an advanced solid tumor such as melanoma, head and neck, liver or kidney cancer.

J is TRBJ2-7 and V is TRBV5-6; the D is unclear. In germline, CDR1 is SGHDT, CDR2 YYEEEE. V lost 4 bases and J 4 bases, leaving 12 bases between the germline ends. The CDR3 totals 13 residues. The CDR3 DNA follows: TGTGCCAGCAGCCCTGGGGTCAGATACGAGCAGTACTTC. Amino acid sequence: CASSPGVRYEQYF.

The chain is built from TRBV27 and TRBJ2-5, with D perhaps TRBD2 (6 bases). CDR1 MNHEY and CDR2 SMNVEV come from the germline V gene (reference sequence). The CDR3 loop spans 12 amino acids. V was trimmed by 7 bases and J by 5 bases, leaving 11 bases between them. CDR3 DNA sequence: TGTGCCAGCAACGGGGGAGACGAGACCCAGTACTTC. Protein product: CASNGGDETQYF.

The rearrangement uses TRBV11-2 and TRBJ1-5; D is unclear. Trimming took 5 bases from V and 0 from J, leaving 14 bases between them. CDR3 length equals 16 residues. In germline, CDR1 is SGHAT, CDR2 FQNNGV. The CDR3 loop reads CASSQDWQTSNQPQHF. In nucleotides, the CDR3 is TGTGCCAGCAGCCAAGATTGGCAGACTAGCAATCAGCCCCAGCATTTT.

The V call is TRBV4-3, the J call TRBJ1-5; D gene uncertain. Germline V gene lookup returns CDR1 LGHNA and CDR2 YSLEER. V was trimmed by 0 bases and J by 0 bases, leaving 6 bases between them. The CDR3 has 15 amino acids. The CDR3 protein is CASSQDPYSNQPQHF. In nucleotides, the CDR3 is TGCGCCAGCAGCCAAGACCCGTATAGCAATCAGCCCCAGCATTTT.

By sample fraction, this clone is large. CDR3 sequence: CASEGGRDFEQYF. CDR3 nucleotide sequence: TGTGCCAGCGAGGGGGGACGGGATTTCGAGCAGTACTTC. The V gene is TRBV28, the J gene TRBJ2-7, with D perhaps matching TRBD1 or TRBD2 (6 bases each). The germline V gene has CDR1 MDHEN and CDR2 SYDVKM. V gave up 8 bases and J gave up 6 bases, with 17 bases separating them. The CDR3 has 13 residues.

This chain uses TRBV19 with TRBJ2-7; 7 bases are shared with TRBD1. Germline V gives CDR1 LNHDA, CDR2 SQIVND (reference sequence). The CDR3 has 15 amino acids. V was pared by 1 base and J by 1 base, with 4 bases of the junction left unmatched. The CDR3: CASSIGRDRSYEQYF. The CDR3 nucleotides are TGTGCCAGTAGTATAGGCCGGGACAGATCCTACGAGCAGTACTTC.

The rearrangement links TRBV19 to TRBJ1-1; no clear D. Germline V gene lookup returns CDR1 LNHDA and CDR2 SQIVND (reference sequence). The ends were cut back, 2 bases at V and 1 base at J, with 8 bases in the middle. This CDR3 comprises 14 residues. CDR3 coding DNA: TGTGCCAGTAGTATAACGGCAGGGAACACTGAAGCTTTCTTT. This encodes CASSITAGNTEAFF.

The genes are TRBV6-6 and TRBJ1-2; D perhaps matches TRBD1 (6 bases). Per the germline V gene, CDR1 is MNHNY and CDR2 is SVGAGI (reference sequence). There are 16 residues in the CDR3. Trimming left V 2 bases short and J 0 bases short, with 13 bases between. As DNA, the CDR3 is TGTGCCAGCAGTTACACCACAGGGTCCGCTAACTATGGCTACACCTTC. It encodes CASSYTTGSANYGYTF.

The chain couples TRBV11-3 to TRBJ2-3; no reliable D call. Deletions cut 7 bases from V and 1 base from J, with 9 bases between. The V gene's germline CDR1 is SGHNT and CDR2 YENEEA. The CDR3 sequence is 13 residues long. CDR3 sequence reads: CASTPRGTDTQYF. The CDR3 DNA reads as TGTGCCAGCACCCCCCGGGGCACAGATACGCAGTATTTT.

V and J are TRBV9 and TRBJ1-1, with a possible D match to TRBD1 (5 bases). From germline, CDR1 is SGDLS and CDR2 YYNGEE. The V end lost 1 base, the J end lost 5 bases, and 9 bases lay between the germline ends. The CDR3 has 13 residues. CDR3 protein: CASSVLRETEAFF. CDR3 nucleotide sequence: TGTGCCAGCAGCGTACTCAGGGAGACTGAAGCTTTCTTT.